What follows is one T cell receptor (beta chain) and its context. The specificity of this receptor is unknown. The record has no base qualities; no much larger clone is one base away. This specimen comes from a study of blood T cell repertoires in COVID-19 (dated by TCRdb to 2019 to 2021). Regarding the research as a whole: The collaborator samples originated in the United States, Italy and Spain and spanned the acute and convalescent phases of COVID-19. The prospective study material was composed of cDNA or gDNA derived from T cells, B-cell-depleted T cells, or PBMCs. Deeply sampled blood TCRbeta repertoires from subjects exposed to, actively infected with, or recovered from COVID-19 were included in the dataset. The repertoires were released in a freely available public database meant as a resource for research on the immune response to SARS-CoV-2. Samples were obtained from the ongoing ImmuneRACE study (first 160 participants) and from about 1,300 subjects provided by 6 global collaborators. The sample metadata nearly always contained a de-identified subject ID, COVID-19 status, age in years and sex. Where HLA class I and class II types were available, the types were taken from metadata supplied by the sample provider, not from assay-based typing. The study at large found these results: How much clinical and demographic metadata was included differed by source and by participant, and the metadata was provided uncurated.

Between the V and J ends, shortened by 3 bases and 0 bases respectively, the junction contains 12 bases. The CDR3 sequence holds 16 residues, the cysteine and phenylalanine included. Here the CDR3 DNA is all that survives: 48 bases in frame from base 1. Reading the germline V gene gives CDR1 SGHVS and CDR2 FNYEAQ. TCRbeta CDR3 regions were amplified from genomic DNA using the immunoSEQ Assay, a bias-controlled multiplex PCR. On the authors' methods: Nucleated cell counts per sample were estimated from amplification of reference gene primers within the assay. To quantify the absolute abundance of each unique TCRbeta CDR3 rearrangement, sequence reads were collapsed and filtered. For each sample, productive Simpson clonality was calculated as the square root of Simpson's diversity index over productive rearrangements. As stored in TCRdb, this immuneACCESS dataset retains in-frame rearrangements with V and J assigned. A fraction of the clones does not appear; measured against another copy, unresolved V genes explain less than half of the discrepancy, and the remainder lacks a known reason. Clonal size and the V and J genes are those of that table, whereas D and trimming came from the DNA. The sample records approximately 350,000 clones, about 90% of which are singletons. In total, the top ten clones hold around 3% of the sample.

Participants in the prospective study were aged about 18 to 100 years, lived in more than 20 United States geographic areas, and enrolled through a virtual design. In the prospective study, cohorts were assigned on the basis of participant-reported clinical history obtained from a screening survey and a study questionnaire. Recovered participants in ImmuneRACE Cohort 3 were defined as having two consecutive negative NP/OP PCR tests, clearance from a healthcare professional, or resolution of symptoms. Mobile phlebotomists in the prospective study collected whole blood, serum and a nasopharyngeal or oropharyngeal swab from every participant. Over a roughly 2-month period, participants in the prospective study had the option of providing additional blood draws and questionnaires. Prospective study blood samples were shipped either frozen or at room temperature before DNA extraction.

The specimen sequenced was PBMCs or T cells enriched from blood (not recorded which). This clonotype was sampled from a woman aged 25 to 39 who had recovered from COVID-19. The V and J genes are TRBV7-6 and TRBJ2-1; no D segment can be confidently identified. Here the CDR3 is given as CASSLGIPGSYNEQFF. The bases read TGTGCCAGCAGCTTGGGCATTCCAGGCTCCTACAATGAGCAGTTCTTC.